The T cell receptor beta chain under discussion was sequenced for a study of T cells after yellow fever vaccination. The overall study: SMART-Seq v4 Ultra Low Input handled preparation of low-cell-number fractions. Points from the study as a whole: A faster peak, day 5 versus 15, was reached by the weaker secondary response. The study re-detected most primary-vaccination clones after the booster (96% CD4, roughly 85% CD8). Within FACS-sorted repertoires, abundant clonotypes contaminating from the bulk population could be present.

TCRdb fed the 5' RACE reads into MiXCR, producing one record per CDR3 protein. The sample lists about 30,000 distinct CDR3 sequences; about 4.7% were seen once. Relative to its sample, this clonotype is medium-sized. Its antigen is unidentified. V was shortened by 5 bases and J by 7 bases, with 9 bases between the two germline ends. The CDR3 is 12 amino acids. Germline V gene sequence: CDR1 SEHNR, CDR2 FQNEAQ (reference sequence). V is TRBV7-9 and J is TRBJ2-1, with no clear D. This specimen was CD8+ T cells sorted from PBMCs, taken 10 days after the yellow fever booster vaccination. The sequence was obtained from a man between 25 and 39 years old who received the YFV17D yellow fever vaccine. Here the CDR3 DNA reads TGTGCCAGCAGCGCCTCTAAAAATGAGCAGTTCTTC. Translation gives CASSASKNEQFF.